The source of this T cell receptor (beta chain) is a study of blood T cell repertoires in COVID-19. This clone was observed once. TCRdb's copy holds only in-frame clones and misses some; the assay was immunoSEQ multiplex PCR. The data hold about 200,000 clones, with about 84% observed a single time. Per germline, CDR1 GTSNPN and CDR2 SVGIG (reference sequence). The CDR3 is 14 residues long. V lost 0 bases to trimming and J lost 1 base, with 6 bases between them. What was sequenced was peripheral blood. The origin of this receptor is a person aged 70 to 85 with COVID-19, enrolled during active disease. The chain carries TRBV30 and TRBJ2-2, with no clear D. The DNA for the CDR3 is TGTGCCTGGAGTGTACAGAGGAACACCGGGGAGCTGTTTTTT. Amino acid sequence: CAWSVQRNTGELFF.